Listed below are T cell receptor beta chains from one sample, sequenced in a study of Ad26.COV2.S vaccination and SARS-CoV-2 variants. The data were produced by immunoSEQ multiplex PCR, yet TCRdb's version contains in-frame clones alone and is incomplete. This sample yields roughly 350,000 clones, of which 88% are seen a single time; 6.4% belongs to the top ten. Sequenced material: peripheral blood, taken in a trial of Ad26.COV2.S vaccine versus placebo. The receptors come from a person aged 18-65 years who received the Ad26.COV2.S COVID-19 vaccine or a placebo. CDR3s include the opening cysteine and the closing phenylalanine or tryptophan. D genes are given only for firm matches. A clone size is listed for some rows: how often the clone was seen (once, few, many), or a class if it is expanded.

clone_size: NA; j_call: TRBJ1-3; d_call: NA; v_call: TRBV19; cdr3_nt: TGTGCCAGTAGTACGACTACCATACTCTCTGGAAACACCATATATTTT; cdr3_aa: CASSTTTILSGNTIYF
clone_size: NA; j_call: TRBJ2-5; d_call: NA; v_call: TRBV6-5; cdr3_nt: TGTGCCAGCAGTAGTACCAGGGGGGAACAAGAGACCCAGTACTTC; cdr3_aa: CASSSTRGEQETQYF
clone_size: NA; j_call: TRBJ1-3; d_call: NA; v_call: TRBV15; cdr3_nt: TGTGCCACCAGCAGAGAGCTAAACACCATATATTTT; cdr3_aa: CATSRELNTIYF
clone_size: NA; j_call: TRBJ1-4; d_call: TRBD1; v_call: TRBV7-8; cdr3_nt: TGTGCCAGCAGCGCCCGACAGGGCGGGATTGAAAAACTGTTTTTT; cdr3_aa: CASSARQGGIEKLFF
clone_size: NA; j_call: TRBJ2-2; d_call: NA; v_call: TRBV7-3; cdr3_nt: TGTGCCAGCAGCTTAAGTTTGGGCACCGGGGAGCTGTTTTTT; cdr3_aa: CASSLSLGTGELFF
clone_size: NA; j_call: TRBJ1-1; d_call: NA; v_call: TRBV5-5; cdr3_nt: TGTGCCAGCAGCTTATTGCCCACTGAAGCTTTCTTT; cdr3_aa: CASSLLPTEAFF
clone_size: once; j_call: TRBJ2-2; d_call: TRBD2; v_call: TRBV7-8; cdr3_nt: TGTGCCAGCAGCCTCGGGACTACTACCGGGGAGCTGTTTTTT; cdr3_aa: CASSLGTTTGELFF
clone_size: NA; j_call: TRBJ2-7; d_call: TRBD1; v_call: TRBV30; cdr3_nt: TGTGCCTGGAAGGACAGGAGCTCCTACGAGCAGTACTTC; cdr3_aa: CAWKDRSSYEQYF
clone_size: NA; j_call: TRBJ2-3; d_call: TRBD2; v_call: TRBV11-1; cdr3_nt: TGTGCCAGCAGCACCTGGACTAGCGGAGACACAGATACGCAGTATTTT; cdr3_aa: CASSTWTSGDTDTQYF
clone_size: few; j_call: TRBJ2-2; d_call: TRBD2; v_call: TRBV7-3; cdr3_nt: TGTGCCAGCACCCCAGGGACTAGCGCCGGGGAGCTGTTTTTT; cdr3_aa: CASTPGTSAGELFF
clone_size: few; j_call: TRBJ2-1; d_call: NA; v_call: TRBV6-5; cdr3_nt: TGTGCCAGCACCCGGACGGTATATGAGCAGTTCTTC; cdr3_aa: CASTRTVYEQFF
clone_size: few; j_call: TRBJ1-1; d_call: NA; v_call: TRBV11-3; cdr3_nt: TGTGCCAGCAGCTTTTTGACGAACACTGAAGCTTTCTTT; cdr3_aa: CASSFLTNTEAFF
clone_size: NA; j_call: TRBJ2-5; d_call: NA; v_call: TRBV5-4; cdr3_nt: TGTGCCAGCACTTTGGGCGGAGAGGGAGAGACCCAGTACTTC; cdr3_aa: CASTLGGEGETQYF
clone_size: once; j_call: TRBJ2-1; d_call: TRBD2; v_call: TRBV6-4; cdr3_nt: TGTGCCAGCAGTGTAGTAGCGGGGGGCCTAACGAGCTCCTACAATGAGCAGTTCTTC; cdr3_aa: CASSVVAGGLTSSYNEQFF
clone_size: NA; j_call: TRBJ1-1; d_call: NA; v_call: TRBV4-3; cdr3_nt: TGCGCCAGCAGCCAACACAGGGTCGAGACTGAAGCTTTCTTT; cdr3_aa: CASSQHRVETEAFF
clone_size: NA; j_call: TRBJ1-6; d_call: NA; v_call: TRBV19; cdr3_nt: TGTGCCAGTAGTGGCGGGGCCCCAAATTCACCCCTCCACTTT; cdr3_aa: CASSGGAPNSPLHF
clone_size: NA; j_call: TRBJ2-7; d_call: NA; v_call: TRBV7-3; cdr3_nt: TGTGCCAGCAGCTTAATTCGAGGCGAGCAGTACTTC; cdr3_aa: CASSLIRGEQYF